A single sample is the source of the 2 T cell receptor beta chains below, sequenced in a study of cytomegalovirus exposure and HLA in healthy donors. Primers for the PCR totalled 60 Vbeta and 13 Jbeta. The protocol was immunoSEQ multiplex PCR, while the TCRdb copy is restricted to in-frame clones and leaves out a portion. The sample shows about 150,000 clones, roughly 79% of them seen only once. Sequenced: PBMCs. These receptors were collected from a man between 35 and 55 years old in good health and CMV-seronegative.

For the CDR3, the DNA is TGTGCCAGCAGCCAAACCACTGTAGATTCCTACGAGCAGTACTTC. It translates to CASSQTTVDSYEQYF. The V call is TRBV4-2, the J call TRBJ2-5; D is unclear. The DNA matches TRBJ2-7 better at its end, which makes the J call doubtful. Germline CDR1 reads LGHNA; CDR2 reads YNFKEQ. This CDR3 contains 15 residues.

This clone was counted between two and nine times. This chain links TRBV2 with TRBJ1-1; D might be TRBD1 (5 bases). V lost 0 bases and J 0 bases, leaving 11 bases between the germline ends. The CDR3 is made up of 16 amino acids. Germline loops: CDR1 SNHLY, CDR2 FYNNEI. The CDR3 loop is CASSEATVILNTEAFF. The CDR3 DNA is TGTGCCAGCAGTGAAGCGACAGTCATTTTGAACACTGAAGCTTTCTTT.